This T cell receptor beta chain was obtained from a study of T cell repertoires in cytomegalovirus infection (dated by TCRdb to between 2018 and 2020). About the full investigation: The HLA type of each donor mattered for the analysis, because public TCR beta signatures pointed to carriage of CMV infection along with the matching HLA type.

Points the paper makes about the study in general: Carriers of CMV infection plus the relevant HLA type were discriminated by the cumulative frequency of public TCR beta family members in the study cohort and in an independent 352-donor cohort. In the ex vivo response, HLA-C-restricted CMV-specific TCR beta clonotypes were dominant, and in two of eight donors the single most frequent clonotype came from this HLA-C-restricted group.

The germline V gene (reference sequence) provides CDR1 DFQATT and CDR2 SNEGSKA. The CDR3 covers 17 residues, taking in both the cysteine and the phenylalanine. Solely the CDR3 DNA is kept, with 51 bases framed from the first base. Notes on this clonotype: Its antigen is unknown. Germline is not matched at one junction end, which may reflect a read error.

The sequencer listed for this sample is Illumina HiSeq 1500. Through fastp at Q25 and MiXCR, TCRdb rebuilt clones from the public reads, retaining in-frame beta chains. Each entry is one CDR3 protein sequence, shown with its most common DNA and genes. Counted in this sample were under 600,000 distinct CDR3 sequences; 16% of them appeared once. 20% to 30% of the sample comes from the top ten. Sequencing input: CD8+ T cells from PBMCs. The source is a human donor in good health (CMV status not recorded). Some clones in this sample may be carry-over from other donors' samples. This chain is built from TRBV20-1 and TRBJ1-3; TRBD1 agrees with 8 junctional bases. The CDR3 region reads CSARGAGTGISGNTISF. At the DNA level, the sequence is TGCAGTGCTAGAGGGGCGGGGACAGGCATCTCTGGAAACACCATATCTTTT.